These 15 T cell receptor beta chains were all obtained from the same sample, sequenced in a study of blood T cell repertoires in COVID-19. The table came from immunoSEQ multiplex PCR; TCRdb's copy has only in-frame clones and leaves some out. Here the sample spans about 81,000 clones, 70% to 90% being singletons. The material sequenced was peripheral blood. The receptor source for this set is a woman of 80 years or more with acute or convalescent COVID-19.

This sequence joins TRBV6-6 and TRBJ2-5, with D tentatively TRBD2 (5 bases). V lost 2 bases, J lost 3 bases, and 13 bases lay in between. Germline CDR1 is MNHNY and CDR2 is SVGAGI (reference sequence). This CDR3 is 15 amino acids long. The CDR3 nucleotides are TGTGCCAGCAGTTACCCAGCAGCGGAAAAAGAGACCCAGTACTTC. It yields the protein CASSYPAAEKETQYF.

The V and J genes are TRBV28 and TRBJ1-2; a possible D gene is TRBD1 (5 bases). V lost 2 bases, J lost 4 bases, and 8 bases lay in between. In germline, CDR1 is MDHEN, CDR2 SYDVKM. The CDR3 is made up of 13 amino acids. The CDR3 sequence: CASSLRGPYGYTF. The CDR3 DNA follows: TGTGCCAGCAGTTTAAGGGGTCCCTATGGCTACACCTTC.

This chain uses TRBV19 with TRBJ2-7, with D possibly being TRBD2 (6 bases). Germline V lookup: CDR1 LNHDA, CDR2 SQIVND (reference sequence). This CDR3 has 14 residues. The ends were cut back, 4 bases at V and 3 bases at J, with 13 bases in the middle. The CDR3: CASSTAGPYYEQYF. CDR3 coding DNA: TGTGCCAGTAGTACCGCGGGACCCTACTACGAGCAGTACTTC.

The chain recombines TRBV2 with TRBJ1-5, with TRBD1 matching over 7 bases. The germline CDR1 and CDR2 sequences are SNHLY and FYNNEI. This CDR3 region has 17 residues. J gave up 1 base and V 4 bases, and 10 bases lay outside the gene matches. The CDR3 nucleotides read TGTGCCAGCAGTGGCCCAGGGGGAGGACAAAGCAATCAGCCCCAGCATTTT. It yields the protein CASSGPGGGQSNQPQHF.

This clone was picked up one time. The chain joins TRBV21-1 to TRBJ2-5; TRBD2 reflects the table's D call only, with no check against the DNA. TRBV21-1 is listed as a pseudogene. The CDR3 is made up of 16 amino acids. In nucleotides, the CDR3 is TGTGCCAGCAGCAAGGGAGCGAGGGAGGTCCAAGAGACCCAGTACTTC. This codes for CASSKGAREVQETQYF.

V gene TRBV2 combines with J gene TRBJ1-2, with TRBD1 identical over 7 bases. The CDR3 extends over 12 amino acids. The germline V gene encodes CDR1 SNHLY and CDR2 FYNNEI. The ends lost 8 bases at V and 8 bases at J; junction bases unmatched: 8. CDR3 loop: CASRRQGRGYTF. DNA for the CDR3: TGTGCCAGCCGGAGACAGGGACGCGGCTACACCTTC.

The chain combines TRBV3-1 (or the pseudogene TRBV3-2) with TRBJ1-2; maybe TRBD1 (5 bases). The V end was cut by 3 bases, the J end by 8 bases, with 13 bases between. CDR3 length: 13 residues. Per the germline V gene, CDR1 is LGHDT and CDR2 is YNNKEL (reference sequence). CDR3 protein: CASSHRQGQGYTF. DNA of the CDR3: TGTGCCAGCAGCCACCGGCAGGGTCAGGGCTACACCTTC.

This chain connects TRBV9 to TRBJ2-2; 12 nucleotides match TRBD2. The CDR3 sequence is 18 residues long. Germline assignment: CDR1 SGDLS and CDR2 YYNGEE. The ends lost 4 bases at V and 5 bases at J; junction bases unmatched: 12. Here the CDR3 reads CASSQSSSGRVVTGELFF. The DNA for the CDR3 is TGTGCCAGCAGCCAATCGTCTAGCGGGAGGGTGGTTACCGGGGAGCTGTTTTTT.

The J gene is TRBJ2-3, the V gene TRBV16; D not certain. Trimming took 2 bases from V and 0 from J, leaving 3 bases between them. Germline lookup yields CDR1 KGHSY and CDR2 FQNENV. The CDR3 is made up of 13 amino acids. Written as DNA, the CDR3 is TGTGCCAGCAGCCAACAGAGCACAGATACGCAGTATTTT. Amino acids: CASSQQSTDTQYF.

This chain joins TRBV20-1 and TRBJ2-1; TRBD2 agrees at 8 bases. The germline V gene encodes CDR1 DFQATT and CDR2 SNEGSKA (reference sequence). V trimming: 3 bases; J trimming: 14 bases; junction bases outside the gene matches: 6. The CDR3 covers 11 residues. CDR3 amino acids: CSASREGGKFF. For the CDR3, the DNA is TGCAGTGCTAGTCGGGAGGGAGGGAAGTTCTTC.

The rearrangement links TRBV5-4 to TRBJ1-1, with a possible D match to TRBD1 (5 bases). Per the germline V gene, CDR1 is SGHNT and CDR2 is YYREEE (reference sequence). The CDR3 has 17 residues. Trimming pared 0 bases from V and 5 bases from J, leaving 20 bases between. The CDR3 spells CASSLGGPMSPWTEAFF. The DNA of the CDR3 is TGTGCCAGCAGCTTGGGGGGCCCTATGTCCCCGTGGACTGAAGCTTTCTTT.

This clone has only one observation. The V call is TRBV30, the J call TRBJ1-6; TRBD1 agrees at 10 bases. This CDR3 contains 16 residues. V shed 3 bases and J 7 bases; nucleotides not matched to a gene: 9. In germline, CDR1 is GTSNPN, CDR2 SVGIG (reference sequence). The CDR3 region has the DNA TGTGCCTGGAGGCGATCGACAGGGGGCGGGAATTCACCCCTCCACTTT. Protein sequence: CAWRRSTGGGNSPLHF.

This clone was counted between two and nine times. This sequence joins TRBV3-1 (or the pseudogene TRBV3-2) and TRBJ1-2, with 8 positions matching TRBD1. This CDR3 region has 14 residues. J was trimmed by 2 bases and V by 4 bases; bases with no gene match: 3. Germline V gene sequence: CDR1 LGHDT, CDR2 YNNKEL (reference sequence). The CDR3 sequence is CASSRRTGNYGYTF. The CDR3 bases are TGTGCCAGCAGCCGGCGGACAGGGAACTATGGCTACACCTTC.

CDR3 DNA sequence: TGTGCCAGTAGTACTACCGGGACAGGGGTCAGCAATCAGCCCCAGCATTTT. Residues: CASSTTGTGVSNQPQHF. This chain links TRBV19 with TRBJ1-5; the match to TRBD1 covers 10 bases. Per the germline V gene, CDR1 is LNHDA and CDR2 is SQIVND (reference sequence). The CDR3 covers 17 residues. V trimming: 4 bases; J trimming: 1 base; junction bases outside the gene matches: 7.

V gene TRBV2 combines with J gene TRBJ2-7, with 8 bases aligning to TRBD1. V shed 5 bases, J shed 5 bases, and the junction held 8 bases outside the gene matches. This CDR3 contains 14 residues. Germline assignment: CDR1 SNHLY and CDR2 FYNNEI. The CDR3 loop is CASSNGQGGNEQYF. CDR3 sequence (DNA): TGTGCCAGCAGTAACGGACAGGGCGGAAACGAGCAGTACTTC.